The 15 T cell receptor beta chains in this list originate from one sample, sequenced in a study of T cell responses to AZD1222 COVID-19 vaccine. TCRdb keeps only in-frame clones here, not all; method: immunoSEQ multiplex PCR. The repertoire holds about 120,000 clones, with around 86% as singletons. This specimen was peripheral blood, taken 28 days after the second AZD1222 dose. These receptors originate from an adult who received the AZD1222 COVID-19 vaccine.

About this clone itself: With a much larger clone just one base away, this may be a read error. This sample includes further DNA sequences coding for the same CDR3. The chain is built from TRBV9 and TRBJ2-5, with a possible D match to TRBD2 (5 bases). The CDR3 loop spans 13 amino acids. Germline CDR1 and CDR2: SGDLS and YYNGEE. V shed 0 bases and J shed 3 bases, with 6 bases lying between them. The CDR3 reads CASSVAREETQYF. In nucleotides, the CDR3 is TGTGCCAGCAGCGTAGCGAGGGAAGAGACCCAGTACTTC.

The J gene is TRBJ1-2, the V gene TRBV3-1 (or the pseudogene TRBV3-2); the match to TRBD1 covers 8 bases. The CDR3 sequence is 15 residues long. Germline V gives CDR1 LGHDT, CDR2 YNNKEL (reference sequence). Trimming took 4 bases from V and 2 from J; bases not matched to a gene: 6. DNA for the CDR3: TGTGCCAGCAGCCGAGAACGGACAGGGAACTATGGCTACACCTTC. Its translation: CASSRERTGNYGYTF.

DNA of the CDR3: TGTGCCTGGAGTGTACGGGGGCCGCAAGAGACCCAGTACTTC. Its translation is CAWSVRGPQETQYF. The chain joins TRBV30 to TRBJ2-5; D tentatively reads TRBD1 or TRBD2 (6 bases each). Per the germline V gene, CDR1 is GTSNPN and CDR2 is SVGIG (reference sequence). V dropped 0 bases and J dropped 2 bases, with 10 bases sitting between them. This CDR3 comprises 14 residues.

V and J are TRBV28 and TRBJ2-7; D ambiguous. The V end was cut by 6 bases, the J end by 2 bases, with 8 bases between. This CDR3 has 12 amino acids. Germline V CDR1 and CDR2: MDHEN, SYDVKM. CDR3 residues: CASREGTYEQYF. CDR3 bases: TGTGCCAGCAGGGAAGGGACCTACGAGCAGTACTTC.

This clone showed up just once. The chain is built from TRBV11-2 and TRBJ1-5; D is unclear. CDR1 is SGHAT and CDR2 is FQNNGV in the germline V gene. This CDR3 spans 15 amino acids. The V gene lost 4 bases and the J gene lost 4 bases, with 14 bases spanning the gap. CDR3 region: CASSWSGGSNQPQHF. CDR3 DNA sequence: TGTGCCAGCAGCTGGAGCGGAGGGTCGAATCAGCCCCAGCATTTT.

This clone has a single count. The genes are TRBV21-1 and TRBJ2-2. TRBV21-1 is given as a pseudogene. There are 16 residues in the CDR3. The chain's CDR3 is CASSTDREGDSGELFF. The CDR3 DNA follows: TGTGCCAGCAGCACTGACAGGGAGGGGGACAGCGGGGAGCTGTTTTTT.

The J gene is TRBJ1-6, the V gene TRBV5-5; D call uncertain. V lost 4 bases, J lost 0 bases, and 14 bases lay in between. CDR3 length equals 17 residues. Germline CDR1 SGHKS, CDR2 YYEKEE (reference sequence). CDR3 sequence reads: CASSPLVQSSYNSPLHF. For the CDR3, the DNA is TGTGCCAGCAGCCCTCTGGTACAGAGCTCCTATAATTCACCCCTCCACTTT.

For the CDR3, the DNA is TGTGCCAGGTTGACAGGTAGCACAGATACGCAGTATTTT. Translation: CARLTGSTDTQYF. This chain joins TRBV2 and TRBJ2-3; the D gene is possibly TRBD1 (6 bases). Germline CDR1 and CDR2: SNHLY and FYNNEI. This CDR3 comprises 13 residues. Trimming removed 9 bases from V and 0 bases from J, with 10 bases in between.

This clone was recorded only once. This chain joins TRBV15 and TRBJ2-1; TRBD1 matches at 8 bases. CDR1 is LNHNV, CDR2 YYDKDF, per germline (reference sequence). CDR3 length: 14 residues. The V and J ends lost 5 bases and 7 bases, in that order; junction bases with no gene match: 7. In nucleotides, the CDR3 is TGTGCCACCAGCGCCCGGACAGGGAAAAATGAGCAGTTCTTC. Its translation: CATSARTGKNEQFF.

The CDR3 coding sequence is TGTGCCAGCAGTTTAGGACGGCCGGGAAACACCATATATTTT. Translating it yields CASSLGRPGNTIYF. V is TRBV28 and J is TRBJ1-3; D is unresolved. CDR1 is MDHEN and CDR2 is SYDVKM in the germline V gene. The CDR3 totals 14 residues. V was pared by 2 bases and J by 4 bases, with 9 bases between.

The chain uses TRBV6-1 and TRBJ1-1; TRBD1 is a possible D gene (6 bases). There are 15 residues in the CDR3. V was trimmed by 3 bases and J by 0 bases, leaving 11 bases between them. Germline V gene data show CDR1 as MNHNS and CDR2 as SASEGT. The CDR3 DNA reads as TGTGCCAGCAGTGACGTCGGGGGGCTGAACACTGAAGCTTTCTTT. This translates into CASSDVGGLNTEAFF.

J is TRBJ1-2 and V is TRBV28; 8 bases fit TRBD1. The CDR3 loop spans 16 amino acids. The junction had 9 bases not matched to a gene; V was cut back by 1 base and J by 5 bases. Germline CDR1 reads MDHEN; CDR2 reads SYDVKM. CDR3 region: CASSLFAGGAQYGYTF. The CDR3 bases are TGTGCCAGCAGTTTATTCGCAGGGGGCGCTCAATATGGCTACACCTTC.

This chain links TRBV5-1 with TRBJ2-1; TRBD2 matches at 7 bases. CDR1 and CDR2 from the germline V gene are SGHRS and YFSETQ. CDR3 length: 14 residues. The J segment lost 7 bases and the V segment lost 0 bases, leaving 4 bases of the junction unmatched. The CDR3 here is CASSLGASGNEQFF. DNA of the CDR3: TGCGCCAGCAGCTTGGGGGCTAGCGGTAATGAGCAGTTCTTC.

The rearrangement links TRBV15 to TRBJ2-7; 11 bases are shared with TRBD2. V trimming: 2 bases; J trimming: 2 bases; junction bases outside the gene matches: 8. There are 17 residues in the CDR3. Germline-derived CDR1 and CDR2 are LNHNV and YYDKDF (reference sequence). CDR3 amino acids: CATSRPTTSGETYEQYF. The CDR3, as DNA: TGTGCCACCAGCAGACCTACGACTAGCGGGGAAACCTACGAGCAGTACTTC.

This sequence joins TRBV28 and TRBJ2-3; D gene uncertain. Trimming took off 4 bases at V and 6 bases at J, with 5 bases between the two ends. There are 11 residues in the CDR3. Per germline, CDR1 MDHEN and CDR2 SYDVKM. The CDR3 here is CASSSMDTQYF. The CDR3 nucleotides are TGTGCCAGCAGTTCTATGGATACGCAGTATTTT.